What follows describes a single TCR beta chain. These data originate in a study of blood T cell repertoires in COVID-19. Germline CDR1 LGHDT, CDR2 YNNKEL (reference sequence). CDR3 length: 12 residues. V was pared by 3 bases and J by 1 base, with 3 bases between. Profiled with immunoSEQ multiplex PCR; TCRdb holds only in-frame clones, not every one. The sample has 300,000 or so clones, approximately 87% seen once; the top ten hold around 8%. J is TRBJ2-5 and V is TRBV3-1 (or the pseudogene TRBV3-2); D gene ambiguous. What was sequenced was peripheral blood. This TCR was sampled from a woman between 45 and 65 years old who had recovered from COVID-19. The CDR3 loop reads CASSHSQETQYF. In nucleotides, the CDR3 is TGTGCCAGCAGCCATAGCCAAGAGACCCAGTACTTC.